This entry concerns a single T cell receptor (beta chain). In the source study's methods: Amplification with reference gene primers provided the estimates of nucleated cell counts. Using immunoSEQ multiplex PCR, the repertoire was profiled, and TCRdb retains in-frame clones only, with some absent. The DNA gave D and trimming, while V, J and clone size come from that table. The sample includes around 100,000 clones, 80% to 90% of them seen just once. This sample stems from a study of blood T cell repertoires in COVID-19. Whole-study context: Researchers got acute and convalescent COVID-19 samples from the United States, Italy and Spain. T cells, B-cell-depleted T cells, or PBMCs provided the cDNA or gDNA that served as material.

The germline V gene encodes CDR1 SGHRS and CDR2 YFSETQ. Trimming took 0 bases from V and 7 from J, leaving 13 bases between them. The CDR3 runs to 14 residues. Sequencing input: peripheral blood. The origin of this receptor is a human donor in a cohort sampled during active COVID-19. The V call is TRBV5-1, the J call TRBJ1-2, with D perhaps matching TRBD1 (6 bases). The CDR3 DNA reads as TGCGCCAGCAGCTTGGGGCAACAGGGTAGTGGCTACACCTTC. Translated, it gives CASSLGQQGSGYTF. The full variable domain, with the rest looked up from reference TRBV5-1 and TRBJ1-2, is KAGVTQTPRYLIKTRGQQVTLSCSPISGHRSVSWYQQTPGQGLQFLFEYFSETQRNKGNFPGRFSGRQFSNSRSEMNVSTLELGDSALYLCASSLGQQGSGYTFGSGTRLTVV.